This entry lists 32 T cell receptor beta chains sequenced from one sample in a study of CD8+CD57+ T cells in acquired aplastic anemia. Only patients with CD8+CD57+ cell expansion on flow cytometry were chosen for sequencing. Genomic DNA was employed as the template in profiling TCR beta VDJ and CDR3. TCRdb reanalysed the reads using MiXCR and keeps one entry per CDR3 protein. The sample includes 150,000 to 160,000 distinct CDR3 sequences, over 50% of them seen just once. Sequenced material: sorted CD4+, CD8+, or CD8+CD57+ T cells (not recorded which) from PBMCs. The receptor set was obtained from a human donor with aplastic anemia.

Turning to this clonotype: One end of the junction varies from germline; a read error may be responsible. V is TRBV25-1 and J is TRBJ2-1; possible D gene TRBD1, 5 bases. Germline values: CDR1 MGHDK, CDR2 SYGVNS. The CDR3 is 16 residues long. The CDR3 DNA follows: TGTGCCAGCTCACCGTGGGGCTACAGCTCCCACAATGAGCAGTTCTTC. Translated: CASSPWGYSSHNEQFF.

This clonotype was detected ten times or more. This rearrangement joins TRBV27 to TRBJ1-1; D might be TRBD1 (5 bases). The CDR3 contains 11 residues. The V end lost 4 bases, the J end lost 11 bases, and 11 bases lay between the germline ends. Per germline, CDR1 MNHEY and CDR2 SMNVEV (reference sequence). In DNA, the CDR3 is TGTGCCAGCAGTTCCGAGGGGAAGGCTTTCTTT. Translation: CASSSEGKAFF.

This clonotype has a count of ten or more. Given a much more abundant clone one base away, this may be a read error. The rearrangement uses TRBV29-1 and TRBJ1-6; 8 bases map to TRBD1. CDR1 and CDR2 (germline): SQVTM, ANQGSEA. J was trimmed by 11 bases and V by 5 bases; bases with no gene match: 11. The CDR3 loop spans 14 amino acids. For the CDR3, the DNA is TGCAGCGTTACTACAGGGGGGGGGGCTCCACCCCTCCACTTT. Translation: CSVTTGGGAPPLHF.

Concerning this clonotype: A read error may explain this, as a much larger clone is one base away. This chain connects TRBV6-4 to TRBJ2-1; D is perhaps TRBD1 (6 bases). Trimming pared 5 bases from V and 12 bases from J, leaving 20 bases between. The germline V gene has CDR1 MRHNA and CDR2 SNTAGT. This CDR3 has 14 amino acids. CDR3 loop: CASSPEQGGDGQFF. The DNA for the CDR3 is TGTGCCAGCAGTCCGGAACAGGGTGGCGATGGGCAGTTCTTC.

The chain recombines TRBV6-1 with TRBJ2-7, with D unresolved. Looked up from germline, CDR1 is MNHNS and CDR2 is SASEGT. The CDR3 has 13 residues. V was clipped by 5 bases and J by 6 bases, with 14 bases between them. CDR3 protein: CASSIRAALEQYF. The CDR3 DNA reads as TGTGCCAGCAGTATTAGGGCCGCACTCGAGCAGTACTTC.

Notes on this clonotype: The germline gene is not matched at one end of the junction; a read error may be the cause. V gene TRBV7-7 combines with J gene TRBJ2-5, with D possibly called TRBD1 or TRBD2 (5 bases each). Germline lookup yields CDR1 SSHAT and CDR2 FNYEAQ (reference sequence). This CDR3 is 16 amino acids long. The CDR3 DNA sequence: TGTGCTAGCAGCTTAGGGCATAAAGAGGGACGAGAGACCCAGTACTTC. It yields the protein CASSLGHKEGRETQYF.

In its sample, this clonotype was seen many times. This chain connects TRBV5-6 to TRBJ2-5; D is perhaps TRBD2 (6 bases). The CDR3 is made up of 14 amino acids. The V gene's germline CDR1 is SGHDT and CDR2 YYEEEE. With 2 bases removed from V and 7 bases from J, the gap between germline ends came to 15 bases. The CDR3 loop is CASSLGRGWLTQYF. The CDR3 DNA is TGTGCCAGCAGCTTAGGTCGGGGGTGGCTGACCCAGTACTTC.

At least ten counts were recorded for this clonotype. The J gene is TRBJ2-7, the V gene TRBV6-5, with D perhaps matching TRBD1 (6 bases). From germline, CDR1 is MNHEY and CDR2 SVGAGI. The CDR3 has 14 amino acids. V was pared by 2 bases and J by 0 bases, with 8 bases between. CDR3 region: CASSYGTNSYEQYF. CDR3 coding DNA: TGTGCCAGCAGTTACGGGACAAACTCCTACGAGCAGTACTTC.

The CDR3 DNA reads TGTGCCAGCAGCTTTGCGGCCGCTGAAGCTTTCTTT. It is translated as CASSFAAAEAFF. The chain uses TRBV7-9 and TRBJ1-1; D gene ambiguous. V was cut by 3 bases and J by 6 bases, with 8 bases left in between. There are 12 residues in the CDR3. CDR1 and CDR2 (germline): SEHNR, FQNEAQ (reference sequence).

The chain carries TRBV24-1 and TRBJ1-2, with D uncertain. The V end lost 7 bases, the J end lost 6 bases, and 14 bases lay between the germline ends. Germline V gives CDR1 KGHDR, CDR2 SFDVKD. The CDR3 is made up of 13 amino acids. The CDR3 spells CATRDEQTHGYTF. CDR3 sequence (DNA): TGTGCCACCAGGGACGAGCAGACCCATGGCTACACCTTC.

This rearrangement joins TRBV11-1 to TRBJ2-1; D perhaps matches TRBD2 (5 bases). CDR1 SGHAT and CDR2 FQDESV come from the germline V gene (reference sequence). Trimming removed 3 bases at V and 8 bases at J, with 14 bases between. This CDR3 spans 14 amino acids. Here the CDR3 reads CASSFRTGEYEQFF. CDR3 coding DNA: TGTGCCAGCAGCTTCAGGACTGGTGAATATGAGCAGTTCTTC.

This rearrangement joins TRBV25-1 to TRBJ2-3; no firm D call. Germline V gene sequence: CDR1 MGHDK, CDR2 SYGVNS. The germline V and J ends were trimmed by 1 base and 7 bases, with 9 bases remaining between them. The CDR3 consists of 13 residues. This CDR3 is CASSELLAYTQYF. CDR3 in DNA: TGTGCCAGCAGTGAATTATTAGCATATACGCAGTATTTT. The whole variable domain, filled in from reference TRBV25-1 and TRBJ2-3, reads EADIYQTPRYLVIGTGKKITLECSQTMGHDKMYWYQQDPGMELHLIHYSYGVNSTEKGDLSSESTVSRIRTEHFPLTLESARPSHTSQYLCASSELLAYTQYFGPGTRLTVL.

The chain employs TRBV19 and TRBJ1-2; D unresolved. This CDR3 has 14 residues. The germline V and J ends were trimmed by 11 bases and 7 bases, with 23 bases remaining between them. The germline V gene encodes CDR1 LNHDA and CDR2 SQIVND (reference sequence). The CDR3: CAWRPPVITSGYTF. In nucleotides, the CDR3 is TGTGCCTGGAGACCGCCCGTGATTACTTCTGGCTACACCTTC.

This clonotype was detected a few times. The V call is TRBV7-9, the J call TRBJ1-2, with D uncertain. The V gene's germline CDR1 is SEHNR and CDR2 FQNEAQ (reference sequence). The CDR3 spans 15 residues. Between the trimmed V and J ends, which lost 4 bases and 4 bases, there was a span of 16 bases. The CDR3 here is CASSSTNTDRYGYTF. CDR3 bases: TGTGCCAGCAGCTCCACAAATACCGACCGCTATGGCTACACCTTC.

This clonotype was seen a single time. The junction departs from germline at one end; a sequencing error may be responsible. The chain carries TRBV20-1 and TRBJ1-1; weak D call: TRBD1 (6 bases). The CDR3 is 11 amino acids. Germline CDR1 is DFQATT and CDR2 is SNEGSKA (reference sequence). CDR3: CAWTDSTEAFF. CDR3 coding DNA: TGTGCCTGGACAGATAGCACTGAAGCTTTCTTT.

The chain links TRBV10-1 to TRBJ2-5, with unresolved D. The CDR3 totals 13 residues. Per germline, CDR1 WNHNN and CDR2 SYGVQD (reference sequence). V was shortened by 1 base and J by 2 bases, with 5 bases between the two germline ends. The CDR3 DNA reads TGCGCCAGCAGTGAGTATTCGCAAGAGACCCAGTACTTC. Residues: CASSEYSQETQYF.

This clonotype has ten or more counts. The chain joins TRBV20-1 to TRBJ2-2; 10 nucleotides align to TRBD2. V lost 0 bases to trimming and J lost 4 bases; unmatched junction nucleotides: 8. CDR3 length: 17 amino acids. Germline V gives CDR1 DFQATT, CDR2 SNEGSKA (reference sequence). The CDR3 DNA follows: TGCAGTGCTAGAGATTACCGACTAGCGGGCCTCACCGGGGAGCTGTTTTTT. Protein sequence: CSARDYRLAGLTGELFF.

This clonotype has just a few counts. The chain employs TRBV20-1 and TRBJ2-3; no reliable D call. Germline V CDR1 and CDR2: DFQATT, SNEGSKA (reference sequence). The CDR3 runs to 14 residues. The V end was cut by 5 bases, the J end by 0 bases, with 12 bases between. CDR3 sequence reads: CSACDTTSTDTQYF. CDR3 in DNA: TGCAGTGCTTGTGACACGACTAGCACAGATACGCAGTATTTT.

Comments on this clonotype: Sequence at one end of the junction differs from germline and may be a read error. The rearrangement joins TRBV19 to TRBJ1-1; 8 bases fit TRBD1. CDR3 length: 13 residues. Germline V gene data show CDR1 as LNHDA and CDR2 as SQIVND (reference sequence). The CDR3 DNA reads as TGTGCCAGTAGTGACAGGGGTTACACTGGAGCTTTCTTT. It is translated as CASSDRGYTGAFF.

The CDR3 here is CASRPGDTGELFF. The CDR3 bases are TGTGCCAGCAGACCCGGGGACACCGGGGAGCTGTTTTTT. The rearrangement joins TRBV14 to TRBJ2-2, with D possibly being TRBD2 (5 bases). Trimming removed 6 bases at V and 3 bases at J, with 8 bases between. CDR1 and CDR2 from the germline V gene are SGHDN and FVKESK. CDR3 size: 13 residues.

The chain has TRBV29-1 and TRBJ2-3, with 8 bases aligning to TRBD1. The CDR3 consists of 14 residues. V gave up 7 bases and J gave up 2 bases; unmatched junction bases: 8. The V gene's germline CDR1 is SQVTM and CDR2 ANQGSEA. The CDR3 DNA follows: TGCAGCGGGGGGACAGGCCTACTCACAGATACGCAGTATTTT. Translated, it gives CSGGTGLLTDTQYF.

Concerning this clonotype: One base away lies a much larger clone, so this may be a sequencing read error. The V call is TRBV5-6, the J call TRBJ2-7, with D tentatively TRBD1 or TRBD2 (5 bases each). This CDR3 contains 15 residues. Per germline, CDR1 SGHDT and CDR2 YYEEEE. CDR3 in amino acids: CASSGSGAVSYEKYF. CDR3 DNA sequence: TGTGCCAGCAGCGGGTCCGGGGCGGTCTCCTACGAGAAGTACTTC.

This clonotype appeared a few times. This chain connects TRBV7-2 to TRBJ2-7; 7 bases fit TRBD2. Germline V lookup: CDR1 SGHTA, CDR2 FQGNSA. CDR3 length: 14 amino acids. The V segment lost 0 bases and the J segment 4 bases; nucleotides outside the gene matches: 3. The CDR3 region is CASSLAGGRYEQYF. The CDR3, as DNA: TGTGCCAGCAGCTTAGCCGGGGGGAGGTACGAGCAGTACTTC.

CDR3 DNA sequence: TGTGCCAGCAATTCGCAGGGTCGGTTCACTGAAGCTTTCTTT. It encodes CASNSQGRFTEAFF. The V call is TRBV2, the J call TRBJ1-1; possibly TRBD1 for D (5 bases). V was pared by 7 bases and J by 4 bases, with 16 bases between. Germline values: CDR1 SNHLY, CDR2 FYNNEI. CDR3 length: 14 amino acids.

The V gene is TRBV3-1, the J gene TRBJ2-7; tentatively, D is TRBD2 (7 bases). CDR1 LGHDT and CDR2 YNNKEL come from the germline V gene (reference sequence). CDR3 size: 15 residues. V was clipped by 4 bases and J by 4 bases, with 17 bases between them. Written as DNA, the CDR3 is TGTGCCAGCAGCCCTTGGGGGGGGGGCCAGTACGAGCAGTACTTC. It codes for CASSPWGGGQYEQYF.

This clonotype was seen once. The genes are TRBV7-8 and TRBJ2-7; no clear D. Germline assignment: CDR1 SGHVS and CDR2 FQNEAQ. Trimming stripped 0 bases from V and 7 bases from J, with 7 bases between. The CDR3 length is 12 residues. CDR3 amino acids: CASSLATPEQYF. CDR3 bases: TGTGCCAGCAGCTTAGCGACACCAGAGCAGTACTTC. Combining the CDR3 with reference TRBV7-8 and TRBJ2-7 gives the whole variable domain GAGVSQSPRYKVAKRGQDVALRCDPISGHVSLFWYQQALGQGPEFLTYFQNEAQLDKSGLPSDRFFAERPEGSVSTLKIQRTQQEDSAVYLCASSLATPEQYFGPGTRLTVT.

Turning to this clonotype: The missing conserved phenylalanine or tryptophan at the end of this CDR3 makes a read error likely. This chain links TRBV29-1 with TRBJ2-7; 9 nucleotides match TRBD2. The CDR3 runs to 14 residues. The J segment lost 2 bases and the V segment lost 4 bases, leaving 6 bases of the junction unmatched. Germline CDR1 and CDR2: SQVTM and ANQGSEA. DNA for the CDR3: TGCAGCGTTGTCGGGCTAGCGGGGCCCTACGAGCAGTACTGC. Translation: CSVVGLAGPYEQYC.

This clonotype has a count of ten or more. V and J are TRBV5-1 and TRBJ2-5; tentatively, D is TRBD1 (6 bases). The CDR3 extends over 14 amino acids. The germline V gene has CDR1 SGHRS and CDR2 YFSETQ. V was shortened by 0 bases and J by 1 base, with 7 bases between the two germline ends. The CDR3 loop reads CASSLVGAQETQYF. The CDR3 nucleotides read TGCGCCAGCAGCTTGGTGGGGGCCCAAGAGACCCAGTACTTC.

The sample holds many counts of this clonotype. The chain uses TRBV5-4 and TRBJ1-1; D might be TRBD1 (5 bases). Trimming left V 2 bases short and J 7 bases short, with 12 bases between. Germline V CDR1 and CDR2: SGHNT, YYREEE (reference sequence). The CDR3 contains 13 residues. CDR3 bases: TGTGCCAGCAGCTTTGGTACAACAGGTGAAGCTTTCTTT. This sequence encodes CASSFGTTGEAFF.

V and J are TRBV7-2 and TRBJ2-7; TRBD1 matches at 7 bases. Germline V gene sequence: CDR1 SGHTA, CDR2 FQGNSA. J lost 2 bases, V lost 4 bases, and 5 bases had no gene match. This CDR3 is built from 14 residues. The CDR3 nucleotides are TGTGCCAGCAGCTCTCTGGGACAGACCTACGAGCAGTACTTC. This gives the protein CASSSLGQTYEQYF.

V and J are TRBV11-2 and TRBJ2-1; possible D gene TRBD2, 5 bases. The length of the CDR3 is 16 residues. Germline assignment: CDR1 SGHAT and CDR2 FQNNGV. V was clipped by 1 base and J by 0 bases, with 10 bases between them. The CDR3 region is CASSLGAGNSYNEQFF. The DNA of the CDR3 is TGTGCCAGCAGCTTAGGGGCGGGTAACTCCTACAATGAGCAGTTCTTC.

The chain has TRBV2 and TRBJ1-2; D is unresolved. The CDR3 sequence is 13 residues long. Germline CDR1 SNHLY, CDR2 FYNNEI. Between the trimmed V and J ends, which lost 0 bases and 4 bases, there was a span of 6 bases. The CDR3 reads CASSEAESYGYTF. As DNA, the CDR3 is TGTGCCAGCAGTGAAGCGGAAAGCTATGGCTACACCTTC.